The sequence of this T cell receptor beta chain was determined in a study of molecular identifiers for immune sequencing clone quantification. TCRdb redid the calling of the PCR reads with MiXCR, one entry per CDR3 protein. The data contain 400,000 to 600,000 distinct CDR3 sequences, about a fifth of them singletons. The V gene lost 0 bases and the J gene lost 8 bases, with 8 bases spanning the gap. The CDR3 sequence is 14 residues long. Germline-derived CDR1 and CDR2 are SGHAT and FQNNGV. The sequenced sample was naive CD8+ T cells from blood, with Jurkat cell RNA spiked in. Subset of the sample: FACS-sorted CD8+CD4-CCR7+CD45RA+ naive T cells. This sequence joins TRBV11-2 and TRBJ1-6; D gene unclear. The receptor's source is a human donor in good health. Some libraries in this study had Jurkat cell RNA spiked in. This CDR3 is CASSLEQLYSPLHF. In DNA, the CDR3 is TGTGCCAGCAGCTTAGAACAGTTATATTCACCCCTCCACTTT. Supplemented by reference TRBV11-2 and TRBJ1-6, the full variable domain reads EAGVAQSPRYKIIEKRQSVAFWCNPISGHATLYWYQQILGQGPKLLIQFQNNGVVDDSQLPKDRFSAERLKGVDSTLKIQPAKLEDSAVYLCASSLEQLYSPLHFGNGTRLTVT.